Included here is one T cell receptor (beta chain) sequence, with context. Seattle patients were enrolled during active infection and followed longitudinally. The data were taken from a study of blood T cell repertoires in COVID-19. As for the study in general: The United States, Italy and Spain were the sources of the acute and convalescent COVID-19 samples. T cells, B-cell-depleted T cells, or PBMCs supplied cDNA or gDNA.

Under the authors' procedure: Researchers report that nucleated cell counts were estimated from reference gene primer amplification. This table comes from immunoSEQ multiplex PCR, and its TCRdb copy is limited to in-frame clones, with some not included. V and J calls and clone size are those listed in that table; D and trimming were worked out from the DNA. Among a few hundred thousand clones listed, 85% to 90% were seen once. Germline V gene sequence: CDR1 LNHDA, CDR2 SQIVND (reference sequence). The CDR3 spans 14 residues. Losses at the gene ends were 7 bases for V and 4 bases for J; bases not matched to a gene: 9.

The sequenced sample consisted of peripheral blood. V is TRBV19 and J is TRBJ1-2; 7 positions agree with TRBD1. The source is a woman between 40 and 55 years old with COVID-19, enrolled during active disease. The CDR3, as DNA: TGTGCCAGTACACGACAGGGAGGTGGCTATGGCTACACCTTC. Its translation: CASTRQGGGYGYTF.